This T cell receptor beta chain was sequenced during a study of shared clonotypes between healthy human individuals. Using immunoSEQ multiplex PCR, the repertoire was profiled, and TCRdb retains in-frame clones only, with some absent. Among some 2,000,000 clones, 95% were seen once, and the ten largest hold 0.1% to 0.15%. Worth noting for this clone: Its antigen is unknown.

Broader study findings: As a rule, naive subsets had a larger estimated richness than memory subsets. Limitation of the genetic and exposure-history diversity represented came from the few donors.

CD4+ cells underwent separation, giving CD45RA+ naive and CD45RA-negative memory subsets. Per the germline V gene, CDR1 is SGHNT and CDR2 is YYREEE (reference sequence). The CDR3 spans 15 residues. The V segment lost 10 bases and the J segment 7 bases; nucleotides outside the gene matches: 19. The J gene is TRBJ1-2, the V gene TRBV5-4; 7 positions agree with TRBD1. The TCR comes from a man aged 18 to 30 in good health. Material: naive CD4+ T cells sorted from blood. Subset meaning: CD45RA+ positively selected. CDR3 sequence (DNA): TGTGCCTGGGACAGCTCTCTCGGGAATACGGGTGGCTACACCTTC. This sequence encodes CAWDSSLGNTGGYTF.